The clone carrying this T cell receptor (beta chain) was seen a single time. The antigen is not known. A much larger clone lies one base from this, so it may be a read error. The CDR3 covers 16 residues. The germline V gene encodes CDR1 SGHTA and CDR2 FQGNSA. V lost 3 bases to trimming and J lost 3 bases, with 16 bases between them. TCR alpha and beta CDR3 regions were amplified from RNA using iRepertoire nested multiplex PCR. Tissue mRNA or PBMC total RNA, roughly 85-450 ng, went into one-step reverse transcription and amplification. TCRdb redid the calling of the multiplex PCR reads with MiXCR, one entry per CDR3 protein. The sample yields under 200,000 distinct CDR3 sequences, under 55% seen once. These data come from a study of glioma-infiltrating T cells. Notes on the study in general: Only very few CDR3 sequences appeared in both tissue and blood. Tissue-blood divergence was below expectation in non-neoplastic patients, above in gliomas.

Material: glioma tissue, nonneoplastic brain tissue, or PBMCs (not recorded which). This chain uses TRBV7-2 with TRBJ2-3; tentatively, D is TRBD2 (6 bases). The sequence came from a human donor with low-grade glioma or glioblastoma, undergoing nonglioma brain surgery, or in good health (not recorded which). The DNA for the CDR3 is TGTGCCAGCAGCTTCGGCGGGAAGGCCAGGACAGATACGCAGTATTTT. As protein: CASSFGGKARTDTQYF.